This TCR beta chain originates from a study of blood T cell repertoires in COVID-19. This clone occurred a few times. Recovered Cohort 3 donors showed two negative PCRs, clearance, or symptom resolution. Repertoires were generated with immunoSEQ multiplex PCR, while TCRdb's copy carries only in-frame clones and drops some. Of approximately 320,000 clones listed, 87% were seen once; the top ten hold around 9%. Germline V gene lookup returns CDR1 SGHVS and CDR2 FNYEAQ. V dropped 5 bases and J dropped 3 bases, with 8 bases sitting between them. There are 13 residues in the CDR3. The chain has TRBV7-6 and TRBJ1-3, with D possibly matching TRBD1 (5 bases). This clonotype was sampled from a woman younger than 35 who had recovered from COVID-19. Sequences were obtained from PBMCs or T cells enriched from blood (not recorded which). For the CDR3, the DNA is TGTGCCAGCAGCCCTAGGGGTGGAAACACCATATATTTT. It is translated as CASSPRGGNTIYF.